What follows are 10 T cell receptor beta chains derived from one specimen sequenced in a study of identical twins. One entry per CDR3 protein, called by TCRdb with MiXCR from the 5' RACE reads. The sample includes 350,000 to 600,000 distinct CDR3 sequences, 13% to 15% of them seen just once. The sample was also reused in another study, on yellow fever vaccine responses in identical twins.

Sequencing used CD4+ T cells sorted from blood. Receptor source: a woman aged 18-29 years in good health.

In its sample, this clonotype was seen a few times. The V gene is TRBV5-1, the J gene TRBJ2-7; 9 bases are shared with TRBD2. J was trimmed by 5 bases and V by 0 bases; bases with no gene match: 6. Germline-derived CDR1 and CDR2 are SGHRS and YFSETQ. The CDR3 runs to 15 residues. CDR3 residues: CASSLGAGGPDEQYF. Written as DNA, the CDR3 is TGCGCCAGCAGCTTGGGTGCGGGAGGGCCGGACGAGCAGTACTTC.

This clonotype was detected only a few times. The gene calls are TRBV12-3 or TRBV12-4 and TRBJ1-5; D ambiguous. V lost 3 bases to trimming and J lost 7 bases, with 7 bases between them. The CDR3 contains 12 residues. This chain's CDR3 is CASSFFSQPQHF. The CDR3 region has the DNA TGTGCCAGCAGTTTTTTCTCCCAGCCCCAGCATTTT.

In its sample, this clonotype was seen a few times. V gene TRBV18 combines with J gene TRBJ2-5; 7 positions agree with TRBD1. Unmatched junction bases numbered 0, after V lost 0 bases and J lost 2 bases. CDR1 and CDR2 from the germline V gene are KGHSH and LQKENI. The CDR3 is 14 residues long. This chain's CDR3 is CASSPPGQQETQYF. The CDR3 DNA follows: TGTGCCAGCTCACCACCGGGACAGCAAGAGACCCAGTACTTC. Variable domain in full (rest from reference TRBV18 and TRBJ2-5): NAGVMQNPRHLVRRRGQEARLRCSPMKGHSHVYWYRQLPEEGLKFMVYLQKENIIDESGMPKERFSAEFPKEGPSILRIQQVVRGDSAAYFCASSPPGQQETQYFGPGTRLLVL.

This clonotype was recorded a few times. This chain connects TRBV7-2 to TRBJ2-3, with D unresolved. V was cut by 6 bases and J by 6 bases, with 7 bases left in between. Per the germline V gene, CDR1 is SGHTA and CDR2 is FQGNSA. The CDR3 is 11 amino acids. CDR3 protein: CASRTGDTQYF. Written as DNA, the CDR3 is TGTGCCAGCAGGACCGGCGATACGCAGTATTTT.

This chain links TRBV11-2 with TRBJ2-2, with 7 bases fitting TRBD1. J gave up 7 bases and V 4 bases, and 12 bases lay outside the gene matches. The CDR3 contains 16 residues. Per germline, CDR1 SGHAT and CDR2 FQNNGV. The CDR3 loop reads CASSSRTGRGVGELFF. Here the CDR3 DNA reads TGTGCCAGCAGCTCTAGGACAGGCCGTGGAGTCGGGGAGCTGTTTTTT.

The chain employs TRBV25-1 and TRBJ2-1, with D perhaps TRBD2 (6 bases). The V end lost 4 bases, the J end lost 4 bases, and 17 bases lay between the germline ends. The CDR3 spans 16 residues. The germline CDR1 and CDR2 sequences are MGHDK and SYGVNS. This chain's CDR3 is CASSGERFGGYNEQFF. CDR3 DNA sequence: TGTGCCAGCAGTGGGGAGCGGTTTGGGGGGTACAATGAGCAGTTCTTC. Looking up the rest from reference TRBV25-1 and TRBJ2-1 gives the full variable domain: EADIYQTPRYLVIGTGKKITLECSQTMGHDKMYWYQQDPGMELHLIHYSYGVNSTEKGDLSSESTVSRIRTEHFPLTLESARPSHTSQYLCASSGERFGGYNEQFFGPGTRLTVL.

The chain couples TRBV12-3 or TRBV12-4 to TRBJ2-1; 12 positions match TRBD2. With 5 bases clipped from V and 4 bases from J, the junction kept 6 bases outside the gene matches. The CDR3 totals 16 residues. Written as DNA, the CDR3 is TGTGCCAGCAGTCGGGGCGGACTAGCGGGGTACAATGAGCAGTTCTTC. Protein sequence: CASSRGGLAGYNEQFF.

The sample holds a few counts of this clonotype. V usage is TRBV20-1 and J usage is TRBJ1-4, with 8 bases that match TRBD1. Trimming at V came to 0 bases and at J to 8 bases, leaving 14 bases not matched to a gene. The CDR3 is 17 amino acids. The germline V gene encodes CDR1 DFQATT and CDR2 SNEGSKA (reference sequence). The CDR3 here is CSARDQGASSSQEKLFF. In nucleotides, the CDR3 is TGCAGTGCTAGAGATCAGGGGGCGAGCTCGAGTCAGGAAAAACTGTTTTTT.

This clonotype was counted at least ten times. This rearrangement joins TRBV5-1 to TRBJ2-7; no clear D. Trimming stripped 3 bases from V and 3 bases from J, with 13 bases between. Per germline, CDR1 SGHRS and CDR2 YFSETQ. The CDR3 runs to 14 residues. The CDR3: CASSSDWRSYEQYF. CDR3 sequence (DNA): TGCGCCAGCAGCTCTGACTGGCGAAGCTACGAGCAGTACTTC.

This clonotype was seen ten or more times. The chain is built from TRBV7-9 and TRBJ2-7, with D maybe TRBD1 (6 bases). V shed 5 bases and J shed 2 bases, with 13 bases lying between them. CDR3 length: 14 amino acids. CDR1 is SEHNR and CDR2 is FQNEAQ in the germline V gene (reference sequence). CDR3 DNA sequence: TGTGCCAGCAGCCCCGATCAGGGGCCCTACGAGCAGTACTTC. This translates into CASSPDQGPYEQYF.